One sample yielded the 3 T cell receptor beta chains listed below, sequenced in a study of blood T cell repertoires in COVID-19. Only in-frame clones appear in the TCRdb table, and some are missing; sequencing was by immunoSEQ multiplex PCR. The top ten clones hold over 9.5% of a sample with a few hundred thousand clones, around 90% of them seen once. What was sequenced was peripheral blood. The receptors originated from a woman between 18 and 30 years old who had recovered from COVID-19.

The rearrangement uses TRBV6-1 and TRBJ2-1; 7 nucleotides agree with TRBD2. The trim removed 2 bases at V and 8 bases at J, leaving 12 bases unmatched. The CDR3 totals 16 residues. Germline CDR1 is MNHNS and CDR2 is SASEGT. The CDR3 is CASSENHGRRGDEQFF. CDR3 coding DNA: TGTGCCAGCAGTGAAAATCATGGACGCCGGGGGGATGAGCAGTTCTTC.

In this sample, this clone turned up a few times. The rearrangement joins TRBV7-2 to TRBJ2-7, with 8 bases lining up with TRBD1. CDR3 length equals 15 residues. Germline V gene lookup returns CDR1 SGHTA and CDR2 FQGNSA. The junction had 5 bases not matched to a gene; V was cut back by 1 base and J by 3 bases. CDR3: CASSLGQGAGYEQYF. The CDR3 coding sequence is TGTGCCAGCAGCTTAGGCCAGGGGGCGGGCTACGAGCAGTACTTC.

This chain uses TRBV11-2 with TRBJ2-1, with 10 bases aligning to TRBD2. CDR1 SGHAT and CDR2 FQNNGV come from the germline V gene. V was clipped by 0 bases and J by 0 bases; unmatched bases: 8. There are 19 residues in the CDR3. The CDR3 DNA sequence: TGTGCCAGCAGCTTAGATATAGCGGGAGGACTGAGCTCCTACAATGAGCAGTTCTTC. The encoded protein is CASSLDIAGGLSSYNEQFF.